Below, 2 T cell receptor beta chains from the same sample are listed, as sequenced in a study of regulatory T cells in long-lasting Graves disease. Building the TCR beta libraries relied on iRepertoire HTBI primers, and CDR3 regions underwent Arm-PCR. In TCRdb, the multiplex PCR reads were re-called with MiXCR into one record per CDR3 protein. Here the sample spans roughly 500,000 distinct CDR3 sequences, 20% to 25% being singletons. Time point indicated: persistent/refractory GD, antithyroid drugs over 5 years with positive TRAb. Researchers made the TCR library from RNA that was extracted from PBMCs. The source material was peripheral blood mononuclear cells (PBMCs), sampled when the disease was refractory, from a patient treated with antithyroid drugs. Source of these receptors: a female donor with Graves disease.

V usage is TRBV3-1 and J usage is TRBJ1-5, with D unclear. V was pared by 1 base and J by 11 bases, with 12 bases between. Germline CDR1 is LGHDT and CDR2 is YNNKEL (reference sequence). CDR3 length: 13 amino acids. For the CDR3, the DNA is TGTGCCAGCAGCCAAGGAGATGATGTGGCCCAGCATTTT. Residues: CASSQGDDVAQHF.

This clonotype was recorded at least ten times. V gene TRBV12-3 or TRBV12-4 combines with J gene TRBJ2-2; D tentatively fits TRBD1 or TRBD2 (6 bases each). The CDR3 is made up of 15 amino acids. V lost 6 bases and J lost 0, with 11 bases in between. In DNA, the CDR3 is TGTGCCAGCAGCTCCGGGGGCGCGAACACCGGGGAGCTGTTTTTT. This encodes CASSSGGANTGELFF.